This T cell receptor (beta chain) was captured by sequencing in a study of blood T cell repertoires in COVID-19. The overall study: PBMCs, B-cell-depleted T cells, or T cells were the source of the cDNA or gDNA that made up the material.

This table comes from immunoSEQ multiplex PCR, and its TCRdb copy is limited to in-frame clones, with some not included. Counted here are around 100,000 clones, nearly 90% occurring once; the ten biggest clones make up about 6.3%. From germline, CDR1 is SNHLY and CDR2 FYNNEI. The V end was cut by 9 bases, the J end by 0 bases, with 11 bases between. This CDR3 comprises 14 residues. The rearrangement links TRBV2 to TRBJ1-4; no firm D call. The sequence was collected from a woman between 55 and 75 years old with acute or convalescent COVID-19. The sequencing input was peripheral blood. The CDR3 bases are TGTGCCAGTCAAAGAGTTGCAACTAATGAAAAACTGTTTTTT. Translating gives CASQRVATNEKLFF.